The rows below give T cell receptor beta chains drawn from one sample of a study of preoperative IRX-2 immunotherapy in early breast cancer. Repertoires were generated with immunoSEQ multiplex PCR, while TCRdb's copy carries only in-frame clones and drops some. The data hold 95,000 to 100,000 clones, with 86% observed a single time. Source: tumor tissue, taken after IRX-2 immunotherapy. The receptors stem from a human donor with breast cancer. Both conserved end residues are part of each CDR3. Fields, in order: clone size, J gene, D gene, V gene, CDR3 protein, CDR3 DNA. A D gene is named only where the DNA matches it firmly. The size field is filled for only some rows; it gives once, few, many or a size class.

once TRBJ1-1 NA TRBV29-1 CSVEDRRRPLNTEAFF TGCAGCGTTGAAGATAGACGCCGGCCCCTGAACACTGAAGCTTTCTTT
once TRBJ2-7 TRBD1 TRBV30 CAWGGDRAHEQYF TGTGCCTGGGGCGGGGACAGGGCCCACGAGCAGTACTTC
NA TRBJ2-5 NA TRBV28 CASTPRGREETQYF TGTGCCAGCACCCCACGGGGCCGTGAGGAGACCCAGTACTTC
NA TRBJ2-2 NA TRBV19 CASKEGANTGELFF TGTGCCAGTAAAGAGGGGGCGAACACCGGGGAGCTGTTTTTT
few TRBJ1-3 NA TRBV5-1 CASSLDPRGAGNTIYF TGCGCCAGCAGCTTGGATCCAAGGGGTGCTGGAAACACCATATATTTT
NA TRBJ2-3 TRBD2 TRBV5-1 CASSSKKRGGTDTQYF TGCGCCAGCAGCTCCAAGAAGCGGGGGGGCACAGATACGCAGTATTTT
NA TRBJ2-1 NA TRBV6-4 CASSELPYNEQFF TGTGCCAGCTCAGAGCTACCCTACAATGAGCAGTTCTTC
NA TRBJ2-5 TRBD1 TRBV11-3 CASSLVQGLETQYF TGTGCCAGCAGCTTAGTACAGGGGTTAGAGACCCAGTACTTC
few TRBJ2-7 NA TRBV6-8 CASAVARAYEQYF TGTGCCAGCGCCGTAGCGAGAGCCTACGAGCAGTACTTC
NA TRBJ1-2 TRBD1 TRBV11-3 CASITTTGQTDYGYTF TGTGCCAGCATCACAACGACGGGACAGACAGACTATGGCTACACCTTC
NA TRBJ2-1 NA TRBV5-1 CASSLAGPHNEQFF TGCGCCAGCAGCTTGGCCGGACCTCACAATGAGCAGTTCTTC
NA TRBJ2-3 NA TRBV7-1 CASSTLSTDTQYF TGTGCCAGCAGCACTCTAAGCACAGATACGCAGTATTTT
NA TRBJ1-5 NA TRBV18 CASSPSRVGNQPQHF TGTGCCAGCTCACCAAGCAGGGTCGGGAATCAGCCCCAGCATTTT
once TRBJ1-2 NA TRBV30 CAWSTFGGDGYTF TGTGCCTGGAGTACCTTCGGGGGTGATGGCTACACCTTC